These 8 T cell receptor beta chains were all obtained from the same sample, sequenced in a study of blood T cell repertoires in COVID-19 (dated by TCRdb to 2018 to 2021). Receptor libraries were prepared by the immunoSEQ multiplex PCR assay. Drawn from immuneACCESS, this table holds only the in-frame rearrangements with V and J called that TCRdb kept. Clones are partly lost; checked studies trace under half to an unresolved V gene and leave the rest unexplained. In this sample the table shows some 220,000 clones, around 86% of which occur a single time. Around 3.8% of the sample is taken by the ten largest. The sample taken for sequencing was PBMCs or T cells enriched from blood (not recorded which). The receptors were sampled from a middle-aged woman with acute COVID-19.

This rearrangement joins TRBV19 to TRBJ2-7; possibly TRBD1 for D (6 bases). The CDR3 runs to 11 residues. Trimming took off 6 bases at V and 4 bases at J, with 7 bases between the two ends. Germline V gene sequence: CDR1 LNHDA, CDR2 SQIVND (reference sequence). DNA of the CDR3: TGTGCCAGTAGACAGGGTTACGAGCAGTACGTC. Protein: CASRQGYEQYV.

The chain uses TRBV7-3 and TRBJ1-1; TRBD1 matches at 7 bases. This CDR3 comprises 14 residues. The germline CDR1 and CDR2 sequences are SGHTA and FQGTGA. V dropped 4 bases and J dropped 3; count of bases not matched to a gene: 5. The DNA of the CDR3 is TGTGCCAGCAGCTCTCTCGACAGGGACACTGAAGCTTTCTTT. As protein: CASSSLDRDTEAFF.

The CDR3 nucleotides read TGCGCCAGCAGCTTGCCGACTGACAGGGAGGCTGGGGCCAACGTCCTGACTTTC. This encodes CASSLPTDREAGANVLTF. This rearrangement joins TRBV5-1 to TRBJ2-6, with D maybe TRBD1 (7 bases). V lost 1 base and J lost 2, with 16 bases in between. Germline V gene lookup returns CDR1 SGHRS and CDR2 YFSETQ. There are 18 residues in the CDR3.

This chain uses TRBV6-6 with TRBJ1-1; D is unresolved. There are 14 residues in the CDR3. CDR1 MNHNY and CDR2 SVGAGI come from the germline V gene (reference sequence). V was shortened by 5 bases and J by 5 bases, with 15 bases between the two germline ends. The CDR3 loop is CASSPRRGRTEAFF. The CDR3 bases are TGTGCCAGCAGTCCAAGGCGGGGAAGGACTGAAGCTTTCTTT.

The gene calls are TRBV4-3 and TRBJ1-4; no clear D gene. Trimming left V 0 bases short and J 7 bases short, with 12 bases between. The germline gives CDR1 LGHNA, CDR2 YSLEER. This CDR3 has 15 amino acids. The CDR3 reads CASSQDRTVFEKLFF. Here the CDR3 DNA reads TGCGCCAGCAGCCAAGATAGAACAGTGTTTGAAAAACTGTTTTTT.

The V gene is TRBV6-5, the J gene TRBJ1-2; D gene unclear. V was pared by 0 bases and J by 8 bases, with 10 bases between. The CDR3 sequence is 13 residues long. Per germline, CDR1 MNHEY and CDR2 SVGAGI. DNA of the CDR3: TGTGCCAGCAGTTACTCGATATTTAGCGGCTACACCTTC. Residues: CASSYSIFSGYTF.

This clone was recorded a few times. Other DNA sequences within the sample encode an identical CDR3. Here the CDR3 DNA reads TGTGCCACCAGCAGTGACAGGGGGCGGTCTGGCTACACCTTC. The encoded protein is CATSSDRGRSGYTF. The rearrangement links TRBV15 to TRBJ1-2, with 10 bases aligning to TRBD1. Looked up from germline, CDR1 is LNHNV and CDR2 is YYDKDF (reference sequence). The CDR3 runs to 14 residues. V was clipped by 3 bases and J by 7 bases; unmatched bases: 5.

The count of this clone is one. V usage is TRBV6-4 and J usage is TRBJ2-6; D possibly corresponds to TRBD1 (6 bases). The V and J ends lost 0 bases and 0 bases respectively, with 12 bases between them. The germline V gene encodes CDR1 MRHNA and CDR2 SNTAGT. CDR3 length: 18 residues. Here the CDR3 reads CASSDSTQGPSGANVLTF. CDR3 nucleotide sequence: TGTGCCAGCAGTGACTCAACGCAGGGGCCCTCTGGGGCCAACGTCCTGACTTTC.